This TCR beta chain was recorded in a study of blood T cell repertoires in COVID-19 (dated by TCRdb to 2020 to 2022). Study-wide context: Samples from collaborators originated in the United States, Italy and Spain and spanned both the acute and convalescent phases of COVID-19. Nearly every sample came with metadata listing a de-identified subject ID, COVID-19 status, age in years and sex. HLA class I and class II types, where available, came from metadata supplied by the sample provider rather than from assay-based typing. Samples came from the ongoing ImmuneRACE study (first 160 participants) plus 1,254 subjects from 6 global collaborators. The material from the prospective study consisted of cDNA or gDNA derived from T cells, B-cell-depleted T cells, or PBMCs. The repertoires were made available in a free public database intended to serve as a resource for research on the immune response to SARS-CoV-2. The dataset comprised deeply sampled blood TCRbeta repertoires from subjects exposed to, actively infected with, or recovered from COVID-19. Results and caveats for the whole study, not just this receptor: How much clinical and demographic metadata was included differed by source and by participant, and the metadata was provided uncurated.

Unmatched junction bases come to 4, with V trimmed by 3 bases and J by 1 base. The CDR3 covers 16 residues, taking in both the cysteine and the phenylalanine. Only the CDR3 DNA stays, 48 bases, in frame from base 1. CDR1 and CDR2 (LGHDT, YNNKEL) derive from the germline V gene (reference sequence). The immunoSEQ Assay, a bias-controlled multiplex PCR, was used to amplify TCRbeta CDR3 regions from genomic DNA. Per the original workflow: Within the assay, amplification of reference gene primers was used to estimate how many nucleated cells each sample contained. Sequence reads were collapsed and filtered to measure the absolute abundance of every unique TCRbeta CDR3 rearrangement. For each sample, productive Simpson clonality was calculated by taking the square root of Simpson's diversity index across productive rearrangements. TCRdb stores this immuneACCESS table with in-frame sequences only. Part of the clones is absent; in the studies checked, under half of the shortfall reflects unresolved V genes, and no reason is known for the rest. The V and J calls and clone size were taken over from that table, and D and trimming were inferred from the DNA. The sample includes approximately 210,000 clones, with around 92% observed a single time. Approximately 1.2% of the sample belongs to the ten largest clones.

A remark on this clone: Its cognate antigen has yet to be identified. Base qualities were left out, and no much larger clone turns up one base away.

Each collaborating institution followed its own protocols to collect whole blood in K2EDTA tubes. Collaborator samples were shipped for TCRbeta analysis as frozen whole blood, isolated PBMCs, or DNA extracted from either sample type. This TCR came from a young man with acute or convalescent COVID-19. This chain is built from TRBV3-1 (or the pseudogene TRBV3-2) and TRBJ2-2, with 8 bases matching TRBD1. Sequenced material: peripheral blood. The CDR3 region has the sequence CASSHPGTGNTGELFF. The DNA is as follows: TGTGCCAGCAGCCACCCGGGGACAGGGAACACCGGGGAGCTGTTTTTT.